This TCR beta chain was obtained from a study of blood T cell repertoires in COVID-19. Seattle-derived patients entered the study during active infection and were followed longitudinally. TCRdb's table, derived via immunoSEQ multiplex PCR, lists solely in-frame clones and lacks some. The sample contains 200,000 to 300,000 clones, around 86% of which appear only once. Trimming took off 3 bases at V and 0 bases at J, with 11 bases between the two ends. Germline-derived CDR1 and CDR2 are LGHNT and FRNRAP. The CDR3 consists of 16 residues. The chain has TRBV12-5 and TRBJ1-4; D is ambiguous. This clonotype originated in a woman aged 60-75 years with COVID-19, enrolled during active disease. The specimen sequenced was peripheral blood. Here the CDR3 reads CASGLATAATNEKLFF. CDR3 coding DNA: TGTGCTAGTGGTTTAGCGACGGCAGCAACTAATGAAAAACTGTTTTTT.